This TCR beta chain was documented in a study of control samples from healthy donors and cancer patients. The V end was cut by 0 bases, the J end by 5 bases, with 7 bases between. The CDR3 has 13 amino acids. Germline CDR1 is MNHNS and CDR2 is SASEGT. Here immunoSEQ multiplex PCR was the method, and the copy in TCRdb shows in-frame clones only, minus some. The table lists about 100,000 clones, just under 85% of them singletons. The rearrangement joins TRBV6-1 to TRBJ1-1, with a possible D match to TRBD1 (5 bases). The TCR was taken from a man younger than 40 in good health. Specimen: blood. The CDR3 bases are TGTGCCAGCAGTGAAGCGCGGGGGACTGAAGCTTTCTTT. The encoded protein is CASSEARGTEAFF.